The 30 T cell receptor beta chains presented below share a single source sample, sequenced in a study of CD8 T cells in ankylosing spondylitis. Regarding the study as a whole: Ankylosing spondylitis blood appeared to be characterized by a TCR beta motif of under ten highly homologous variants.

TCRdb reprocessed the 5' RACE reads via MiXCR and lists one record per CDR3 protein. The sample lists a few hundred thousand distinct CDR3 sequences; 20% to 25% were seen once. These receptors' antigens are unknown. The sequenced material came from blood, either unsorted or a sorted T cell fraction (not recorded which). The receptors were sampled from a male donor with ankylosing spondylitis.

This clonotype has more than one count but fewer than ten. The CDR3 nucleotides read TGTGCCAGCAGCTTATCGACGGCAGAGACCCAGTACTTC. Its translation is CASSLSTAETQYF. The genes are TRBV7-2 and TRBJ2-5; D gene uncertain. This CDR3 region has 13 residues. Trimming took 2 bases from V and 4 from J, leaving 8 bases between them. Germline lookup yields CDR1 SGHTA and CDR2 FQGNSA.

Worth noting for this clonotype: Relative to the germline gene, one junction end is altered; a read error may explain this. The chain is built from TRBV10-3 and TRBJ1-1, with D possibly being TRBD1 (5 bases). CDR3 size: 13 residues. Per germline, CDR1 ENHRY and CDR2 SYGVKD. The CDR3 bases are TGTGCCATCAGTCAGCTTTCGGGGACTGGAGCTTTCTTT. Translation gives CAISQLSGTGAFF.

The J gene is TRBJ2-3, the V gene TRBV28; 10 nucleotides match TRBD2. J gave up 6 bases and V 3 bases, and 9 bases lay outside the gene matches. The CDR3 totals 16 residues. Germline V lookup: CDR1 MDHEN, CDR2 SYDVKM. The CDR3 reads CASSFISGRATDTQYF. CDR3 sequence (DNA): TGTGCCAGCAGTTTTATCAGCGGGAGGGCCACTGATACGCAGTATTTT.

The sample holds a few counts of this clonotype. V and J are TRBV5-1 and TRBJ2-3; 8 bases match TRBD1. V dropped 1 base and J dropped 6; count of bases not matched to a gene: 4. Germline assignment: CDR1 SGHRS and CDR2 YFSETQ. This CDR3 contains 14 residues. DNA for the CDR3: TGCGCCAGCAGCTTGAGCAGGGGGCGGGATACGCAGTATTTT. Its translation: CASSLSRGRDTQYF. Full variable domain (remainder filled in from reference TRBV5-1 and TRBJ2-3): KAGVTQTPRYLIKTRGQQVTLSCSPISGHRSVSWYQQTPGQGLQFLFEYFSETQRNKGNFPGRFSGRQFSNSRSEMNVSTLELGDSALYLCASSLSRGRDTQYFGPGTRLTVL.

This clonotype was seen a handful of times. This rearrangement joins TRBV6-5 to TRBJ2-1; TRBD2 agrees at 10 bases. Trimming took 2 bases from V and 8 from J; bases not matched to a gene: 3. Germline V lookup: CDR1 MNHEY, CDR2 SVGAGI. This CDR3 contains 14 residues. The CDR3 protein is CASSYALAGDEQFF. The CDR3 DNA reads as TGTGCCAGCAGTTACGCGCTAGCGGGAGATGAGCAGTTCTTC.

This clonotype showed up just a few times. The chain joins TRBV6-5 to TRBJ2-5; maybe TRBD1 (6 bases). V was shortened by 2 bases and J by 2 bases, with 18 bases between the two germline ends. The CDR3 has 17 amino acids. Germline values: CDR1 MNHEY, CDR2 SVGAGI. The CDR3 loop is CASSYSGPGTPQETQYF. The CDR3 DNA sequence: TGTGCCAGCAGTTACAGTGGCCCCGGGACACCACAAGAGACCCAGTACTTC.

The J gene is TRBJ2-1, the V gene TRBV2; 8 bases align to TRBD2. CDR3 length equals 15 residues. The ends lost 2 bases at V and 3 bases at J; junction bases unmatched: 3. From germline, CDR1 is SNHLY and CDR2 FYNNEI. CDR3 in amino acids: CASSEQAGVYNEQFF. The CDR3 bases are TGTGCCAGCAGTGAACAAGCGGGAGTCTACAATGAGCAGTTCTTC.

This clonotype was observed a handful of times. The genes are TRBV7-2 and TRBJ1-1; D gene ambiguous. In germline, CDR1 is SGHTA, CDR2 FQGNSA. Trimming shortened V by 5 bases and J by 4 bases, and 14 bases separated the two germline ends. This CDR3 contains 14 residues. Here the CDR3 reads CASSLSLDRTEAFF. CDR3 bases: TGTGCCAGCAGCCTCTCACTAGATCGCACTGAAGCTTTCTTT.

This clonotype was found many times. The chain has TRBV4-1 and TRBJ2-5; TRBD1 is a possible D gene (6 bases). Trimming removed 5 bases at V and 0 bases at J, with 13 bases between. In germline, CDR1 is MGHRA, CDR2 YSYEKL. The CDR3 is 15 amino acids. CDR3: CASSTDRTHQETQYF. For the CDR3, the DNA is TGCGCCAGCAGCACGGACAGAACCCACCAAGAGACCCAGTACTTC.

V gene TRBV5-1 combines with J gene TRBJ2-4, with 8 bases lining up with TRBD2. This CDR3 spans 14 amino acids. In germline, CDR1 is SGHRS, CDR2 YFSETQ. V gave up 2 bases and J gave up 7 bases; unmatched junction bases: 5. The CDR3 DNA reads TGCGCCAGCAGCTTACCAGAGCGGGGGAACATTCAGTACTTC. As protein: CASSLPERGNIQYF.

The chain is built from TRBV28 and TRBJ2-3; D is tentatively TRBD1 or TRBD2 (6 bases each). CDR3 length: 14 amino acids. Between the trimmed V and J ends, which lost 8 bases and 7 bases, there was a span of 19 bases. The germline gives CDR1 MDHEN, CDR2 SYDVKM. CDR3 sequence reads: CASHREAPPYTQYF. In nucleotides, the CDR3 is TGTGCCAGCCACAGGGAGGCCCCACCATATACGCAGTATTTT.

This clonotype was counted only a few times. DNA of the CDR3: TGTGCCAGCAGCCAAGTATATAGGACAGGGCTCCATGGCTACACCTTC. Translation: CASSQVYRTGLHGYTF. V is TRBV3-1 and J is TRBJ1-2; 8 nucleotides line up with TRBD1. CDR3 length equals 16 residues. The germline V gene encodes CDR1 LGHDT and CDR2 YNNKEL (reference sequence). Trimming removed 1 base from V and 6 bases from J; junction bases left unmatched: 10.

This clonotype has ten or more counts. This chain links TRBV29-1 with TRBJ2-7, with 9 bases fitting TRBD1. CDR3 length: 14 residues. From germline, CDR1 is SQVTM and CDR2 ANQGSEA. V lost 1 base, J lost 7 bases, and 8 bases stayed unmatched. The CDR3 DNA is TGCAGCGTTGAAGTTTTACAGGGGGCGCGGGAGCAGTACTTC. This translates into CSVEVLQGAREQYF.

J is TRBJ2-4 and V is TRBV7-8; a possible D gene is TRBD2 (6 bases). CDR1 is SGHVS and CDR2 is FQNEAQ in the germline V gene. V was cut by 2 bases and J by 1 base, with 12 bases left in between. The CDR3 length is 16 residues. For the CDR3, the DNA is TGTGCCAGCAGCTTATTTGGGGGGATGGCCAAAAACATTCAGTACTTC. Translated: CASSLFGGMAKNIQYF.

This clonotype showed up just a few times. The V gene is TRBV19, the J gene TRBJ1-4; 7 positions match TRBD1. Trimming removed 6 bases from V and 8 bases from J; junction bases left unmatched: 21. This CDR3 is 18 amino acids long. CDR1 is LNHDA and CDR2 is SQIVND in the germline V gene (reference sequence). CDR3 DNA sequence: TGTGCCAGTAGCCTAAGGGCCAGGGGGAGTGCGATGAACGAAAAACTGTTTTTT. This sequence encodes CASSLRARGSAMNEKLFF.

The chain combines TRBV12-5 with TRBJ2-7, with D perhaps assigned TRBD1 or TRBD2 (5 bases each). Germline assignment: CDR1 LGHNT and CDR2 FRNRAP. V lost 2 bases, J lost 6 bases, and 32 bases lay in between. This CDR3 comprises 20 residues. The CDR3 DNA reads TGTGCTAGTGGTTTGCCCCCATGCCGGGACGCGGCCCTTGGGTATCCCGAGCAGTACTTC. This codes for CASGLPPCRDAALGYPEQYF.

The CDR3 is CASSLGAGGPPVWQFF. CDR3 in DNA: TGTGCCAGCAGCTTAGGGGCAGGGGGCCCCCCCGTATGGCAGTTCTTC. V is TRBV7-2 and J is TRBJ2-1, with 8 bases matching TRBD1. V was pared by 1 base and J by 12 bases, with 14 bases of the junction left unmatched. The germline CDR1 and CDR2 sequences are SGHTA and FQGNSA. The CDR3 consists of 16 residues.

The V call is TRBV27, the J call TRBJ2-7; TRBD2 agrees at 10 bases. V was pared by 5 bases and J by 8 bases, with 12 bases of the junction left unmatched. This CDR3 is 15 amino acids long. Germline V gives CDR1 MNHEY, CDR2 SMNVEV (reference sequence). CDR3 bases: TGTGCCAGCAGTCCGGTCGGTAGCGGGAGGTCGAAGCAGTACTTC. Protein: CASSPVGSGRSKQYF.

The sample holds a few counts of this clonotype. J is TRBJ1-2 and V is TRBV7-9; D unclear. Trimming shortened V by 1 base and J by 5 bases, and 17 bases separated the two germline ends. This CDR3 contains 16 residues. The germline V gene has CDR1 SEHNR and CDR2 FQNEAQ (reference sequence). The CDR3 DNA sequence: TGTGCCAGCAGCTTAGTAGGCCCGACACAAATATATGGCTACACCTTC. Amino acid sequence: CASSLVGPTQIYGYTF. Drawing the rest from reference TRBV7-9 and TRBJ1-2, the complete variable domain is DTGVSQNPRHKITKRGQNVTFRCDPISEHNRLYWYRQTLGQGPEFLTYFQNEAQLEKSRLLSDRFSAERPKGSFSTLEIQRTEQGDSAMYLCASSLVGPTQIYGYTFGSGTRLTVV.

This clonotype was recorded a few times. The rearrangement joins TRBV11-3 to TRBJ2-1; D might be TRBD2 (5 bases). This CDR3 spans 14 amino acids. Deletions cut 4 bases from V and 7 bases from J, with 14 bases between. The germline gives CDR1 SGHNT, CDR2 YENEEA. The CDR3 nucleotides are TGTGCCAGCAGCTCCCCTTTCCAGCGGAATGAGCAGTTCTTC. This codes for CASSSPFQRNEQFF.

The chain is built from TRBV27 and TRBJ2-2; no clear D gene. The germline V and J ends were trimmed by 7 bases and 7 bases, with 16 bases remaining between them. This CDR3 spans 14 amino acids. In germline, CDR1 is MNHEY, CDR2 SMNVEV (reference sequence). CDR3 nucleotides: TGTGCCAGCACCATCAGCGCACCCAGCGGGGAGCTGTTTTTT. The encoded protein is CASTISAPSGELFF.

This clonotype has just a few counts. The chain has TRBV27 and TRBJ2-1; D is unresolved. Germline-derived CDR1 and CDR2 are MNHEY and SMNVEV (reference sequence). This CDR3 has 14 residues. The germline V and J ends were trimmed by 3 bases and 7 bases, with 13 bases remaining between them. The CDR3 DNA is TGTGCCAGCAGTTTTCGGATTGATGGGAATGAGCAGTTCTTC. It encodes CASSFRIDGNEQFF.

This clonotype was counted a few times. The chain couples TRBV7-9 to TRBJ2-1; D ambiguous. The CDR3 extends over 14 amino acids. V lost 3 bases and J 10 bases, leaving 16 bases between the germline ends. CDR1 and CDR2 from the germline V gene are SEHNR and FQNEAQ (reference sequence). CDR3 in amino acids: CASSFESWTGEQFF. As DNA, the CDR3 is TGTGCCAGCAGCTTCGAGTCTTGGACGGGCGAGCAGTTCTTC.

The chain recombines TRBV18 with TRBJ2-7; 7 nucleotides align to TRBD1. V lost 4 bases, J lost 0 bases, and 12 bases stayed unmatched. The germline gives CDR1 KGHSH, CDR2 LQKENI. This CDR3 comprises 17 residues. This CDR3 is CASSRARTGYSSYEQYF. In nucleotides, the CDR3 is TGTGCCAGCTCACGGGCGAGGACAGGCTATAGCTCCTACGAGCAGTACTTC.

A few counts support this clonotype. The rearrangement joins TRBV14 to TRBJ2-1; 9 nucleotides match TRBD2. The germline V gene encodes CDR1 SGHDN and CDR2 FVKESK. Trimming removed 4 bases from V and 8 bases from J; junction bases left unmatched: 15. The CDR3 extends over 17 amino acids. CDR3 in amino acids: CASSRRLAAYPSDEQFF. Here the CDR3 DNA reads TGTGCCAGCAGCCGACGACTAGCGGCGTACCCTTCGGATGAGCAGTTCTTC. The whole variable domain, remainder taken from reference TRBV14 and TRBJ2-1, is EAGVTQFPSHSVIEKGQTVTLRCDPISGHDNLYWYRRVMGKEIKFLLHFVKESKQDESGMPNNRFLAERTGGTYSTLKVQPAELEDSGVYFCASSRRLAAYPSDEQFFGPGTRLTVL.

This clonotype was seen only a few times. The chain is built from TRBV12-3 or TRBV12-4 and TRBJ2-3, with 11 bases matching TRBD2. The CDR3 runs 16 residues. V was pared by 5 bases and J by 5 bases, with 9 bases of the junction left unmatched. The DNA of the CDR3 is TGTGCCAGCAGTGCCATAGCGGGAGGGCCAGGAGATACGCAGTATTTT. It is translated as CASSAIAGGPGDTQYF.

This clonotype has a handful of counts. The chain carries TRBV24-1 and TRBJ2-1; 7 positions agree with TRBD2. Germline trimming cut 3 bases from V and 4 bases from J; bases unmatched to any gene: 5. The CDR3 contains 15 residues. The germline gives CDR1 KGHDR, CDR2 SFDVKD. As DNA, the CDR3 is TGTGCCACCAGTGATAGGGTAGCGGGTTACAATGAGCAGTTCTTC. It is translated as CATSDRVAGYNEQFF.

The chain carries TRBV20-1 and TRBJ2-7, with D perhaps matching TRBD2 (6 bases). Trimming stripped 3 bases from V and 2 bases from J, with 8 bases between. The CDR3 spans 12 residues. CDR1 DFQATT and CDR2 SNEGSKA come from the germline V gene (reference sequence). CDR3 sequence: CSASPGAYEQYF. The DNA for the CDR3 is TGCAGTGCTAGCCCGGGGGCCTACGAGCAGTACTTC.

V is TRBV28 and J is TRBJ2-3; D gene ambiguous. V was cut by 10 bases and J by 7 bases, with 18 bases left in between. The CDR3 consists of 13 residues. Germline V lookup: CDR1 MDHEN, CDR2 SYDVKM. The CDR3 region has the DNA TGTGCCACCATGGGTCGGGCGGCGAATACGCAGTATTTT. It specifies CATMGRAANTQYF.

There are many counts of this clonotype. The chain links TRBV2 to TRBJ2-3, with TRBD2 identical over 12 bases. Germline assignment: CDR1 SNHLY and CDR2 FYNNEI. V was clipped by 2 bases and J by 3 bases; unmatched bases: 0. The length of the CDR3 is 15 residues. CDR3 amino acids: CASSELAGGTDTQYF. The DNA for the CDR3 is TGTGCCAGCAGTGAACTAGCGGGAGGGACAGATACGCAGTATTTT.